These 9 T cell receptor beta chains share one sample of origin, sequenced in a study of T-cell memory formation after mild COVID-19. One entry per CDR3 protein results from TCRdb running MiXCR on the 5' RACE reads. The sample includes a few hundred thousand distinct CDR3 sequences, more than 15% seen only once; the top ten take about 22%. Material for sequencing was PBMCs or a T cell subset sorted from them (not recorded which). The receptors stem from a man between 18 and 29 years old who had mild COVID-19 (a few samples of this study predate the infection). Cell type and time point are not known.

The gene calls are TRBV4-1 and TRBJ2-5, with 9 bases fitting TRBD2. V dropped 3 bases and J dropped 4; count of bases not matched to a gene: 9. The CDR3 is 16 amino acids. CDR1 and CDR2 (germline): MGHRA, YSYEKL. CDR3 sequence: CASSQRLSGGSETQYF. The CDR3 region has the DNA TGCGCCAGCAGCCAGAGACTTAGCGGGGGATCAGAGACCCAGTACTTC.

The rearrangement links TRBV20-1 to TRBJ2-2; D ambiguous. The CDR3 consists of 12 residues. V lost 4 bases, J lost 6 bases, and 9 bases lay in between. Germline V lookup: CDR1 DFQATT, CDR2 SNEGSKA (reference sequence). The CDR3, as DNA: TGCAGTGCTATATCAGGCGCCGGGGAGCTGTTTTTT. Protein: CSAISGAGELFF.

This clonotype occurred a few times. The chain employs TRBV4-1 and TRBJ2-7, with D perhaps assigned TRBD1 or TRBD2 (6 bases each). Per the germline V gene, CDR1 is MGHRA and CDR2 is YSYEKL. The CDR3 extends over 20 amino acids. V shed 0 bases and J shed 2 bases, with 26 bases lying between them. The DNA for the CDR3 is TGCGCCAGCAGCCAAGATGATAAGGGGGGTCGTGGTCTTTATCCCTACGAGCAGTACTTC. Translation gives CASSQDDKGGRGLYPYEQYF.

Note on this clonotype: One junction end disagrees with the germline gene, perhaps due to a read error. This chain joins TRBV5-1 and TRBJ1-1; possibly TRBD1 for D (6 bases). Germline V gene data show CDR1 as SGHRS and CDR2 as YFSETQ. The CDR3 covers 14 residues. DNA of the CDR3: TGCGCCGGCAGGGACACCACTGGGGTGACTGAAGCTTTCTTT. Protein sequence: CAGRDTTGVTEAFF.

There are many counts of this clonotype. The J gene is TRBJ1-1, the V gene TRBV11-2; no definite D call. Looked up from germline, CDR1 is SGHAT and CDR2 is FQNNGV. The CDR3 sequence is 14 residues long. V was pared by 5 bases and J by 2 bases, with 12 bases between. CDR3 sequence reads: CASSAGRENTEAFF. CDR3 sequence (DNA): TGTGCCAGCAGCGCGGGGAGGGAAAACACTGAAGCTTTCTTT.

This rearrangement joins TRBV7-3 to TRBJ1-6; 8 nucleotides agree with TRBD1. This CDR3 spans 13 amino acids. V lost 5 bases, J lost 10 bases, and 4 bases stayed unmatched. CDR1 SGHTA and CDR2 FQGTGA come from the germline V gene. The CDR3 is CASSVTGGSPLHF. CDR3 nucleotides: TGTGCCAGCAGCGTCACAGGGGGGTCACCCCTCCACTTT.

The chain links TRBV7-9 to TRBJ2-2; 7 bases match TRBD2. The CDR3 loop spans 15 amino acids. J gave up 6 bases and V 5 bases, and 9 bases lay outside the gene matches. Looked up from germline, CDR1 is SEHNR and CDR2 is FQNEAQ (reference sequence). DNA of the CDR3: TGTGCCAGCAGCCGATGGGGGGGATTGTCCGGGGAGCTGTTTTTT. It specifies CASSRWGGLSGELFF.

This clonotype was observed a few times. This chain joins TRBV9 and TRBJ1-6; D may be TRBD1 (5 bases). With 3 bases removed from V and 7 bases from J, the gap between germline ends came to 14 bases. This CDR3 region has 15 residues. Germline V gene lookup returns CDR1 SGDLS and CDR2 YYNGEE. The CDR3 region is CASSGRADGNSPLHF. CDR3 DNA: TGTGCCAGCAGCGGCAGGGCGGACGGGAATTCACCCCTCCACTTT.

The chain employs TRBV12-3 or TRBV12-4 and TRBJ2-3; 8 nucleotides agree with TRBD2. With 6 bases clipped from V and 7 bases from J, the junction kept 9 bases outside the gene matches. This CDR3 region has 14 residues. The CDR3 coding sequence is TGTGCCAGCAGCTTAACGGGGGGGCCTTATACGCAGTATTTT. This gives the protein CASSLTGGPYTQYF.